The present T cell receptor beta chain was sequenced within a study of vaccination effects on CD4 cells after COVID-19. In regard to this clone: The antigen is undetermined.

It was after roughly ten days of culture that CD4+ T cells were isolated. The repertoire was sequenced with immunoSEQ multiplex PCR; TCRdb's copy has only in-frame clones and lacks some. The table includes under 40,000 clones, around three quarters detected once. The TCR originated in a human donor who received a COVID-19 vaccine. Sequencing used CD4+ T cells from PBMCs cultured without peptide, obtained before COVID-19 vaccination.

CDR3 in amino acids: CASTRVTASTDTQYF. The CDR3 DNA reads as TGCGCCAGCACTCGAGTGACAGCTTCCACAGATACGCAGTATTTT. This chain connects TRBV5-1 to TRBJ2-3; a weak D match, TRBD1 (5 bases). V shed 6 bases and J shed 2 bases, with 16 bases lying between them. The CDR3 has 15 residues. Germline V CDR1 and CDR2: SGHRS, YFSETQ. Together with reference TRBV5-1 and TRBJ2-3, the CDR3 gives the full variable domain: KAGVTQTPRYLIKTRGQQVTLSCSPISGHRSVSWYQQTPGQGLQFLFEYFSETQRNKGNFPGRFSGRQFSNSRSEMNVSTLELGDSALYLCASTRVTASTDTQYFGPGTRLTVL.